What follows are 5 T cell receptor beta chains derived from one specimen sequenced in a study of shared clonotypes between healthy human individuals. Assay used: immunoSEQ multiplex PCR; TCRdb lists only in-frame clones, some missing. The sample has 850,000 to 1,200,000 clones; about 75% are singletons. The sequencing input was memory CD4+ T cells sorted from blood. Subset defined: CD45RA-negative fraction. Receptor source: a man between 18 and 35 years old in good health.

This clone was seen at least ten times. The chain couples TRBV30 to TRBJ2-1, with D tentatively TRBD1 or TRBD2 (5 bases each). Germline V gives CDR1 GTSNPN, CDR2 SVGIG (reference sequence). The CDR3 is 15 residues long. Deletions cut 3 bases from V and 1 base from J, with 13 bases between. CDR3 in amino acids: CAWSGDLKSYNEQFF. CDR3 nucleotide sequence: TGTGCCTGGAGCGGGGACCTTAAATCCTACAATGAGCAGTTCTTC.

The CDR3 DNA follows: TGTGCCAGCAGCCCAAGGAACGACAATGAGCAGTTCTTC. Translation: CASSPRNDNEQFF. The V gene is TRBV7-2, the J gene TRBJ2-1, with unresolved D. From germline, CDR1 is SGHTA and CDR2 FQGNSA. V shed 5 bases and J shed 5 bases, with 10 bases lying between them. The CDR3 spans 13 residues.

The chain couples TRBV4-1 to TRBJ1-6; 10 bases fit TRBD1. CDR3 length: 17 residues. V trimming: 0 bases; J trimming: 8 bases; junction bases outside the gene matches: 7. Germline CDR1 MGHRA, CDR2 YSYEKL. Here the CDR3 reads CASSQDPTGTGDSPLHF. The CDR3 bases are TGCGCCAGCAGCCAAGATCCTACCGGGACAGGGGATTCACCCCTCCACTTT.

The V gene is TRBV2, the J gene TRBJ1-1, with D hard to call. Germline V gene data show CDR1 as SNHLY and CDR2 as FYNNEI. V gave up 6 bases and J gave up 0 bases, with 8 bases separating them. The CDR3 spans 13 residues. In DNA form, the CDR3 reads TGTGCCAGCAGCTTCCTCATGAACACTGAAGCTTTCTTT. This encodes CASSFLMNTEAFF.

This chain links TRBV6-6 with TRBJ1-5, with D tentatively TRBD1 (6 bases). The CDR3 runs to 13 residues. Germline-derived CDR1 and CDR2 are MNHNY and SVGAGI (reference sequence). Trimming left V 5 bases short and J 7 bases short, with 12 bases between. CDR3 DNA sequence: TGTGCCAGCAGTCTACAGGGTAGGCAGCCCCAGCATTTT. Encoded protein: CASSLQGRQPQHF.